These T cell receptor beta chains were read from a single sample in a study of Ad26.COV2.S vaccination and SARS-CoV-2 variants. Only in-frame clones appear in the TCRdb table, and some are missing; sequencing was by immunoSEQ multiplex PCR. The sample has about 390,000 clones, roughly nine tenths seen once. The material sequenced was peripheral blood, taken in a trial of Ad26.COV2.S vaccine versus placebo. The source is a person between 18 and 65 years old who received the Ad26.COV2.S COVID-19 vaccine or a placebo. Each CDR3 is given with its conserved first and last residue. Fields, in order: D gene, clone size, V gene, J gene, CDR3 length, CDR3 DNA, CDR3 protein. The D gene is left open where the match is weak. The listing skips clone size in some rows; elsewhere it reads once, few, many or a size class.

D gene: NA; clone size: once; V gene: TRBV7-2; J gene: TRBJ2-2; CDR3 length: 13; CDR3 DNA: TGTGCCAGCAGCTTATACGGGCTACCAGAGCTGTTTTTT; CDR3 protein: CASSLYGLPELFF
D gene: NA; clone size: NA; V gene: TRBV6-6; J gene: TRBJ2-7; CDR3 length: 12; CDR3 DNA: TGTGCCAGCAGTTTTCCGGCCAACGAGCAGTACTTC; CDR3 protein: CASSFPANEQYF
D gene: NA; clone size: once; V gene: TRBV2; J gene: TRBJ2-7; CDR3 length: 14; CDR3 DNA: TGTGCCAGCGTCGGGCAGGCTATATCCTACGAGCAGTACTTC; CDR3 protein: CASVGQAISYEQYF
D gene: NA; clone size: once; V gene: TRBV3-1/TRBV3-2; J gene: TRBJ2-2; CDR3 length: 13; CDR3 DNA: TGTGCCAGCAGGGACATAAACACCGGGGAGCTGTTTTTT; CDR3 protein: CASRDINTGELFF
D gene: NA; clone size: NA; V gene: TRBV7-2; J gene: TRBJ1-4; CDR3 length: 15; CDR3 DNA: TGTGCCAGCAGCTTAATGGGTTCCACTAATGAAAAACTGTTTTTT; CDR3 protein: CASSLMGSTNEKLFF
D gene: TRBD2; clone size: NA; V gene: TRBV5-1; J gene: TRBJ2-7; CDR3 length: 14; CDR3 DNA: TGCGCCAGCAGTCTTACTAGCGGTAGCTACGAGCAGTACTTC; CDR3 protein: CASSLTSGSYEQYF
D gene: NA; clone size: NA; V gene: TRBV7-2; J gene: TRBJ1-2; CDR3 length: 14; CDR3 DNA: TGTGCCAGCAGCCAAATGGGGGGTTCTTATGGCTACACCTTC; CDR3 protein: CASSQMGGSYGYTF
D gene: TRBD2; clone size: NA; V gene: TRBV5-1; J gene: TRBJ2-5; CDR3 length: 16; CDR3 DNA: TGCGCCAGCAGCTTGGAGGTAGCGGGGGACGGCGAGACCCAGTACTTC; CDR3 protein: CASSLEVAGDGETQYF
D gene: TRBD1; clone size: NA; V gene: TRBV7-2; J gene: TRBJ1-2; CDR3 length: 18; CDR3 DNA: TGTGCCAGCAGCCCGCAGACCGGACAGGGGGGAACCCTATATGGCTACACCTTC; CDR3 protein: CASSPQTGQGGTLYGYTF
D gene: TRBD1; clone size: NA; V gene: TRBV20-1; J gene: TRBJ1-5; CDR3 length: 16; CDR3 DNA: TGCAGTGCTAGTCTCGGGACAGCCCAAAGCAATCAGCCCCAGCATTTT; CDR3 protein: CSASLGTAQSNQPQHF
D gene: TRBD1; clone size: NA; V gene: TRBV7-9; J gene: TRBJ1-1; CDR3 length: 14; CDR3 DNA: TGTGCCAGCAGCCCCGGGACAGTGAACACTGAAGCTTTCTTT; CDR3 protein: CASSPGTVNTEAFF
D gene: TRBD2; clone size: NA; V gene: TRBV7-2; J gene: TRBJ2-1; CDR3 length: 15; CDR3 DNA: TGTGCCAGCAGCTTAGCTAGCGGGGGGAACAATGAGCAGTTCTTC; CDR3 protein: CASSLASGGNNEQFF
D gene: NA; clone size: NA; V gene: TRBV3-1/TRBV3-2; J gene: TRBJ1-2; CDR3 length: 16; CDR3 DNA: TGTGCCAGCAGCCAAGATCCGGCGACCCGAGCTTTTGGCTACACCTTC; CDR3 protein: CASSQDPATRAFGYTF
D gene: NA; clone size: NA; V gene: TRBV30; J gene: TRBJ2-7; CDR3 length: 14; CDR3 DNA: TGTGCCTGGAGTGTACATGCGGCAGGGTACGAGCAGTACTTC; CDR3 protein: CAWSVHAAGYEQYF
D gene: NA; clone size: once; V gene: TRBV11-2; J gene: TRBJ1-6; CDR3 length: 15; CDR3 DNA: TGTGCCAGCAGCTTAGATGCGCAGGGAGATTCACCCCTCCACTTT; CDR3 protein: CASSLDAQGDSPLHF
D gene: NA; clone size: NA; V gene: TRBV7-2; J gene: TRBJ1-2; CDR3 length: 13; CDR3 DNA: TGTGCCAGCAGTCCCGGGACCCACTATGGCTACACCTTC; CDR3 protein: CASSPGTHYGYTF
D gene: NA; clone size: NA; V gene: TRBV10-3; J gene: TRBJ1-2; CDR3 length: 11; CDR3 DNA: TGTGCCATCAGCGAGAGCTATGGCTACACCTTC; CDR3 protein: CAISESYGYTF
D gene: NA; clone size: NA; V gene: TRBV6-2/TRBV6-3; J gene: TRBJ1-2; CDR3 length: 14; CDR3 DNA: TGTGCCAGCAGCGCTCCCCAGCGGGCCTTTGGCTACACCTTC; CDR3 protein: CASSAPQRAFGYTF
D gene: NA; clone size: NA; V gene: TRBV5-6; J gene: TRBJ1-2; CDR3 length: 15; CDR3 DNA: TGTGCCAGCAGCTTGGGGCAGGGTAGTAGGTCCGGCTACACCTTC; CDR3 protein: CASSLGQGSRSGYTF
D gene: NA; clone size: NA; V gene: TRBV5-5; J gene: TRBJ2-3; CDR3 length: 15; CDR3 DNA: TGTGCCAGCAGCTTGCTTTGGACTCGAAGGGATACGCAGTATTTT; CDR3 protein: CASSLLWTRRDTQYF
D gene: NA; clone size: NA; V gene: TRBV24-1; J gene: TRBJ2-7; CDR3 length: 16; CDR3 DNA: TGTGCCACCAGTGATTTGCAGAAGGGCCTGATCTACGAGCAGTACTTC; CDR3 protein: CATSDLQKGLIYEQYF
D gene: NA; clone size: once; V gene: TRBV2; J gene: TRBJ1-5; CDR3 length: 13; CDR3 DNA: TGTGCCACCTCGGACAGTCCTCATCAGCCCCAGCATTTT; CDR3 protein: CATSDSPHQPQHF
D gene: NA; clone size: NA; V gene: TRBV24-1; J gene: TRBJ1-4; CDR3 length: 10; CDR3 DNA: TGTGCCACCGGGGCGGAAAAACTGTTTTTT; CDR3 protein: CATGAEKLFF
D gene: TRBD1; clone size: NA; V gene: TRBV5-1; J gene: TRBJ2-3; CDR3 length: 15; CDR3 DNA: TGCGCCAGCAGCCCCCCGACAGGGGCACCAGATACGCAGTATTTT; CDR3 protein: CASSPPTGAPDTQYF
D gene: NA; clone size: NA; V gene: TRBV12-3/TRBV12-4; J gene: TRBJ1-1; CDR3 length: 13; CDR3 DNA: TGTGCCAGCAGTTTGGTTCACGGGCATGAGGCTTTCTTT; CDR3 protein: CASSLVHGHEAFF
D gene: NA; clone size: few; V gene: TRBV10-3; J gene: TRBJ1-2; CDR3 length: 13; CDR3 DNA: TGTGCCATCAGTAACACAGCTAACTATGGCTACACCTTC; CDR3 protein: CAISNTANYGYTF
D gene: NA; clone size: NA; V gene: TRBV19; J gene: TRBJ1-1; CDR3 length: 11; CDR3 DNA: TGTGCCAGTAGTGAGGGCACTGAAGCTTTCTTT; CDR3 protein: CASSEGTEAFF
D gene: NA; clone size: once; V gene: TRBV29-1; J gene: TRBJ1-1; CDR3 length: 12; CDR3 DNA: TGCAGCGTTGGGGGGGGGAGCACTGAAGCTTTCTTT; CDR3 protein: CSVGGGSTEAFF
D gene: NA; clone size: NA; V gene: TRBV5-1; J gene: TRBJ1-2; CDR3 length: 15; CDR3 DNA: TGCGCCAGCAGCTTGGCGGCAGAGTCACGCTATGGCTACACCTTC; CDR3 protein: CASSLAAESRYGYTF
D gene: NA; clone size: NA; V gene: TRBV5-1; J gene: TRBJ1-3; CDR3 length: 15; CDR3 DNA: TGCGCCAGCAGCTTGGTGGGGGGCAGTGGAAACACCATATATTTT; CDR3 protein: CASSLVGGSGNTIYF